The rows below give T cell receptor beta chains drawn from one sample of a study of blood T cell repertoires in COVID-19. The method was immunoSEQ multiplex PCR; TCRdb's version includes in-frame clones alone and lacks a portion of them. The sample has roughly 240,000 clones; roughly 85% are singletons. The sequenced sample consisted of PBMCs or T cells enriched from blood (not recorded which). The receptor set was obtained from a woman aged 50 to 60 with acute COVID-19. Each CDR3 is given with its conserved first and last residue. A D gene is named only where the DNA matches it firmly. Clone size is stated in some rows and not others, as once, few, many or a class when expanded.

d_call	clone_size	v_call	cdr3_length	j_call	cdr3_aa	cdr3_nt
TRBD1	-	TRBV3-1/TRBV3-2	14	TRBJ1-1	CASSLRTGDTEAFF	TGTGCCAGCAGCCTCCGAACAGGGGACACTGAAGCTTTCTTT
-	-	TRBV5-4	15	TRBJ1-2	CASSLEAGANYGYTF	TGTGCCAGCAGCTTGGAGGCGGGGGCTAACTATGGCTACACCTTC
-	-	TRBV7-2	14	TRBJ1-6	CASSLEQLNSPLHF	TGTGCCAGCAGCTTAGAACAGCTTAATTCACCCCTCCACTTT
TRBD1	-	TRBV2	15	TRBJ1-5	CASMTDRGGNQPQHF	TGTGCCAGCATGACGGACAGGGGTGGCAATCAGCCCCAGCATTTT
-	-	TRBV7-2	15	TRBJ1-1	CASSPRRGMDTEAFF	TGTGCCAGCAGCCCGCGAAGGGGTATGGACACTGAAGCTTTCTTT
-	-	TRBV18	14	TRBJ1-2	CASSPSEELNGYTF	TGTGCCAGCTCACCATCGGAGGAATTGAATGGCTACACCTTC
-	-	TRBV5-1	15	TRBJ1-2	CASSLWSVTNYGYTF	TGCGCCAGCAGCTTGTGGTCGGTAACTAACTATGGCTACACCTTC
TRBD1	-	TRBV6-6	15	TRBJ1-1	CASTKLVEGATEAFF	TGTGCCAGCACCAAATTGGTTGAGGGGGCGACTGAAGCTTTCTTT
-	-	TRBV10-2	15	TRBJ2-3	CASSSSGVARDTQYF	TGCGCCAGCAGTTCCTCGGGGGTCGCACGGGATACGCAGTATTTT
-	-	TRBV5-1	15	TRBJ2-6	CASSSSGVGANVLTF	TGCGCCAGCAGCTCCAGCGGAGTTGGGGCCAACGTCCTGACTTTC
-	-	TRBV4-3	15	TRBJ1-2	CASSQDQGSDYGYTF	TGCGCCAGCAGCCAAGACCAGGGTAGTGACTATGGCTACACCTTC
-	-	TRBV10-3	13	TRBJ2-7	CAISESMTDEQYF	TGTGCCATCAGTGAGTCGATGACAGACGAGCAGTACTTC
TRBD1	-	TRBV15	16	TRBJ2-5	CATSSDRGLAQETQYF	TGTGCCACCAGCAGTGACAGGGGGCTGGCCCAAGAGACCCAGTACTTC
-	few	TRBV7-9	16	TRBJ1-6	CASSLGTTGSDSPLHF	TGTGCCAGCAGCTTGGGGACGACAGGCTCCGATTCACCCCTCCACTTT
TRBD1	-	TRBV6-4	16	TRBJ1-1	CASSPQAGQGGTEAFF	TGTGCCAGCAGTCCCCAGGCCGGACAGGGTGGAACTGAAGCTTTCTTT
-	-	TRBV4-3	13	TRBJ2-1	CASSQVPTNEQFF	TGCGCCAGCAGCCAAGTTCCCACTAATGAGCAGTTCTTC
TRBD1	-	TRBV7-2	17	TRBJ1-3	CASSLYRGSVEGNTIYF	TGTGCCAGCAGCTTATACAGGGGGTCGGTGGAGGGAAACACCATATATTTT
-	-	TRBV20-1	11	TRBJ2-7	CSVGAGWEQYF	TGCAGTGTCGGAGCCGGATGGGAGCAGTACTTC
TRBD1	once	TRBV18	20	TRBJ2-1	CASSPGTRRRGTGGGSEQFF	TGTGCCAGCTCACCAGGAACCAGAAGAAGAGGGACAGGGGGGGGAAGTGAGCAGTTCTTC
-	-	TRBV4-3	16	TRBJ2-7	CASSQDIGGPSYEQYF	TGCGCCAGCAGCCAAGATATCGGGGGGCCCTCCTACGAGCAGTACTTC
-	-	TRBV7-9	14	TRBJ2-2	CASSLAGSDGELFF	TGTGCCAGCAGCTTAGCTGGCTCTGACGGGGAGCTGTTTTTT
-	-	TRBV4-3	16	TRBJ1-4	CASSVGGPSTNEKLFF	TGCGCCAGCAGCGTAGGGGGTCCGTCAACTAATGAAAAACTGTTTTTT
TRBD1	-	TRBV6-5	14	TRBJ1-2	CASSSQGRNYGYTF	TGTGCCAGCAGTTCACAGGGGCGTAACTATGGCTACACCTTC
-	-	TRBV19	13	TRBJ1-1	CASSITLFTEAFF	TGTGCCAGTAGTATAACTCTTTTCACTGAAGCTTTCTTT
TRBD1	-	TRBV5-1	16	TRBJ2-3	CASSLGDRGHSDTQYF	TGCGCCAGCAGCTTGGGGGACAGGGGGCACTCAGATACGCAGTATTTT
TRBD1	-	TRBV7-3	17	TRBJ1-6	CASSLTPRGLGDSPLHF	TGTGCCAGCAGCTTAACGCCTAGGGGGCTTGGGGATTCACCCCTCCACTTT
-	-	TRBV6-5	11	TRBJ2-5	CASTFLETQYF	TGTGCCAGCACCTTCCTCGAGACCCAGTACTTC
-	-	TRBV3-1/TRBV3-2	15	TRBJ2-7	CASSQGSTGAYEQYF	TGTGCCAGCAGCCAAGGTTCGACAGGTGCCTACGAGCAGTACTTC
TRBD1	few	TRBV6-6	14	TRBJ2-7	CASSYGDSSYEQYF	TGTGCCAGCAGTTACGGGGACAGCTCCTACGAGCAGTACTTC
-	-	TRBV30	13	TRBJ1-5	CAWNSGNNQPQHF	TGTGCCTGGAACTCCGGGAACAATCAGCCCCAGCATTTT
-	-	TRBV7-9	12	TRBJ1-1	CASSLVNAEAFF	TGTGCCAGCAGCTTAGTTAATGCTGAAGCTTTCTTT
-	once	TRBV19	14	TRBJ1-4	CASSIQGAGEKLFF	TGTGCCAGTAGTATTCAAGGGGCCGGTGAAAAACTGTTTTTT
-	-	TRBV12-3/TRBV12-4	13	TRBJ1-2	CASSLGGPGGYTF	TGTGCCAGCAGTTTAGGGGGGCCGGGTGGCTACACCTTC
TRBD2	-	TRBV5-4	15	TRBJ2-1	CASSLDRGENNEQFF	TGTGCCAGCAGCTTGGACCGGGGGGAGAACAATGAGCAGTTCTTC
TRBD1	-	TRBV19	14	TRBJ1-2	CASSPGTANYGYTF	TGTGCCAGTAGTCCCGGGACAGCTAACTATGGCTACACCTTC
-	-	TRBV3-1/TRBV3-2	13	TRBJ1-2	CASSPGTNYGYTF	TGTGCCAGCAGCCCGGGTACTAACTATGGCTACACCTTC
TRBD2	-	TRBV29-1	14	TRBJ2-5	CSVEGASGKETQYF	TGCAGCGTGGAAGGTGCTAGCGGTAAAGAGACCCAGTACTTC
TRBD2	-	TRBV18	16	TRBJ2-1	CASSPLAGGSYNEQFF	TGTGCCAGCTCACCACTAGCGGGGGGCTCCTACAATGAGCAGTTCTTC
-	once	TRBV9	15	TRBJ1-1	CASSVGAGMNTEAFF	TGTGCCAGCAGCGTAGGGGCAGGGATGAACACTGAAGCTTTCTTT
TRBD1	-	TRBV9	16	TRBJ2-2	CASSDRDSTNTGELFF	TGTGCCAGCAGCGACCGGGACAGCACGAACACCGGGGAGCTGTTTTTT
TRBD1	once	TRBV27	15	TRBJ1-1	CASSPWTGVNTEAFF	TGTGCCAGCAGTCCGTGGACAGGAGTGAACACTGAAGCTTTCTTT
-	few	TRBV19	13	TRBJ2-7	CASSPYRESEQYF	TGTGCCAGTAGTCCTTACCGCGAATCGGAGCAGTACTTC